This paragraph reports one T cell receptor (beta chain). The sample is drawn from a study of CD8 T cells in ankylosing spondylitis. The V end was cut by 0 bases, the J end by 5 bases, with 8 bases between. CDR1 and CDR2 from the germline V gene are LGHDT and YNNKEL (reference sequence). The CDR3 is 14 residues long. One entry per CDR3 protein results from TCRdb running MiXCR on the 5' RACE reads. In the table there are about 360,000 distinct CDR3 sequences, more than 20% of which are singletons. This clonotype was sampled from a male donor with ankylosing spondylitis or in good health (not recorded which). The chain uses TRBV3-1 and TRBJ2-1, with a tentative D call TRBD2 (5 bases). What was sequenced was blood, either unsorted or a sorted T cell fraction (not recorded which). DNA for the CDR3: TGTGCCAGCAGCCAAGACCCAGCGGACAATGAGCAGTTCTTC. As protein: CASSQDPADNEQFF.